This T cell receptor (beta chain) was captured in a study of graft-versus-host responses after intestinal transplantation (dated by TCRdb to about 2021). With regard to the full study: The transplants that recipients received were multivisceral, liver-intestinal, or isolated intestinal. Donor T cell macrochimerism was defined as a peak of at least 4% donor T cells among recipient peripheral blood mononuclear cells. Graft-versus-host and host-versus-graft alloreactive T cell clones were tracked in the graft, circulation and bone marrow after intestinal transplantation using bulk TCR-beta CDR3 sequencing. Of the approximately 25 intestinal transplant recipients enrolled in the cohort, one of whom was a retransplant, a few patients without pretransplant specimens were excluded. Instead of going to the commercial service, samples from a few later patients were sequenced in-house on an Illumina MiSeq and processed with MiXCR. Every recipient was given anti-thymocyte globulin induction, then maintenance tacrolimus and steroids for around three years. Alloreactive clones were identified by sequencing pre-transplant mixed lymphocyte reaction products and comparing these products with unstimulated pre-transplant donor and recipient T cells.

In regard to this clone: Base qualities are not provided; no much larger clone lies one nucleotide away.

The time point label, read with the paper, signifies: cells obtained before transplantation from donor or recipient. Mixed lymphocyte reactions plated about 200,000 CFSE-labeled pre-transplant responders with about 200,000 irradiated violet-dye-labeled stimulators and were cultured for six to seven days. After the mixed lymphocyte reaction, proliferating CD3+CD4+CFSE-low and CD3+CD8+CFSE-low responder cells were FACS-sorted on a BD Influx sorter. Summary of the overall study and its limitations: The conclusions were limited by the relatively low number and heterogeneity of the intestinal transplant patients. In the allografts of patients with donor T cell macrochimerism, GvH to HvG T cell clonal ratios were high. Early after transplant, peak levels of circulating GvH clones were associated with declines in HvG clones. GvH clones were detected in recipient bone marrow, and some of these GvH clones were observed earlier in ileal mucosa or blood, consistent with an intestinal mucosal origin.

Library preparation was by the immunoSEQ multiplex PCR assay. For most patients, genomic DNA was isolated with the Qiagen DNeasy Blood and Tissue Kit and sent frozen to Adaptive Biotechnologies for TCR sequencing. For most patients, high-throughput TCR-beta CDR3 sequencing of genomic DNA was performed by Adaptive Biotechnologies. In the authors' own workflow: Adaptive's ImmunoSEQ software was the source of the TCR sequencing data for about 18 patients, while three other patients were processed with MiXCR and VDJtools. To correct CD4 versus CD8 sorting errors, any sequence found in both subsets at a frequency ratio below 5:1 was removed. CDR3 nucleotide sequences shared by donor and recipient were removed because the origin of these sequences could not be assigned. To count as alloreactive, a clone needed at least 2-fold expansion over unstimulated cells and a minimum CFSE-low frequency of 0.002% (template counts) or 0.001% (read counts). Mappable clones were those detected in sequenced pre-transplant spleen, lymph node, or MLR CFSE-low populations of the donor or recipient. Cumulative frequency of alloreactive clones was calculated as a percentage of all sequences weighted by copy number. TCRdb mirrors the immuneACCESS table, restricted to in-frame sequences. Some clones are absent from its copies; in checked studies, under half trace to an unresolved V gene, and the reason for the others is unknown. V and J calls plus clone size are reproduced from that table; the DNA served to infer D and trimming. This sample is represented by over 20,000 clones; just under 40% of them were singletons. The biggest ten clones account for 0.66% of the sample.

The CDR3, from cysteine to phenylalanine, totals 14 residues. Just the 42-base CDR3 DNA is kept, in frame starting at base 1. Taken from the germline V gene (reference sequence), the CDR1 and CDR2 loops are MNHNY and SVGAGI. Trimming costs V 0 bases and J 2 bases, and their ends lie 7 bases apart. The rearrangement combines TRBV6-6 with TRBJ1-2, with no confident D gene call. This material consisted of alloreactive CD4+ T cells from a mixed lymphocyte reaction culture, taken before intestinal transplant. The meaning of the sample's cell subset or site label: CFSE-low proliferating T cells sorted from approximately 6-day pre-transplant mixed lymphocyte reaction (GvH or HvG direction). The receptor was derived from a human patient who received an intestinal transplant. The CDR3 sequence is CASSYSRLNYGYTF. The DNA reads TGTGCCAGCAGTTACTCGAGACTGAACTATGGCTACACCTTC.